This T cell receptor beta chain came from a study of blood T cell repertoires in COVID-19. For the study at large: Sites in the United States, Italy and Spain provided acute and convalescent COVID-19 samples. Sample material is recorded as cDNA or gDNA derived from T cells, B-cell-depleted T cells, or PBMCs.

Only in-frame clones appear in the TCRdb table, and some are missing; sequencing was by immunoSEQ multiplex PCR. The table includes roughly 260,000 clones, around nine tenths detected once. This clone has more than one count but fewer than ten. This CDR3 is built from 16 residues. After removal of 3 bases from V and 4 bases from J, the junction contained 5 bases not matched to a gene. Germline V gene lookup returns CDR1 MGHRA and CDR2 YSYEKL. Enrolled during active infection, Seattle patients were then followed longitudinally. This sequence originates from a woman aged 25 to 39 with COVID-19, enrolled during active disease. This sequence joins TRBV4-1 and TRBJ2-1; 11 bases agree with TRBD2. The sequenced material came from peripheral blood. The CDR3 nucleotides are TGCGCCAGCAGCCAGCCTACTAGCGGGGGATACAATGAGCAGTTCTTC. This codes for CASSQPTSGGYNEQFF.